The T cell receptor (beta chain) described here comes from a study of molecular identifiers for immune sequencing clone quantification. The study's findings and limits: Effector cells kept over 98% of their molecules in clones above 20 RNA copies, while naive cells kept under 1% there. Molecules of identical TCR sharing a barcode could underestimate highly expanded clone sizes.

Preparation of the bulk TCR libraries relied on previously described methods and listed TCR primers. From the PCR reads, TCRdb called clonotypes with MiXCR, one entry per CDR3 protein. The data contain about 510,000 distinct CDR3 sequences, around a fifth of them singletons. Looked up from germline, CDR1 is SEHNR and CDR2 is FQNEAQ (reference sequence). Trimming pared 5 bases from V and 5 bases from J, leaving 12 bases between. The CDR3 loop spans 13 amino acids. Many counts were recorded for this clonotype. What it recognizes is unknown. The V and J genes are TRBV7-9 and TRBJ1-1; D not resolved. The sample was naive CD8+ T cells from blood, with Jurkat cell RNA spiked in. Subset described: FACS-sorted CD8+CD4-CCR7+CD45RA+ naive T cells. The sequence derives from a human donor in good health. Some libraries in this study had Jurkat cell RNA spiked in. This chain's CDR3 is CASSHPHLTEAFF. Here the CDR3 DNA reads TGTGCCAGCAGCCACCCACACTTGACTGAAGCTTTCTTT.